This T cell receptor (beta chain) derives from a study of identical twins. Study findings and constraints: Beta out-of-frame sequences displayed a weaker excess of sharing between twins. Monozygotic twins shared more out-of-frame TCR alpha than recombination models predicted.

This clonotype has just one count. Its matching antigen is unknown. Healthy Caucasian donors formed the entire cohort. Trimming removed 4 bases from V and 5 bases from J, with 18 bases in between. The CDR3 consists of 15 residues. Germline V gene lookup returns CDR1 SGHRS and CDR2 YFSETQ. One entry per CDR3 protein results from TCRdb running MiXCR on the 5' RACE reads. This table has about 890,000 distinct CDR3 sequences, about 12% appearing once. These same records also appear under a second study, on yellow fever vaccine responses in identical twins.

The clonotype was recovered from a woman aged 18-35 years in good health. The chain combines TRBV5-1 with TRBJ2-5; D is possibly TRBD1 (6 bases). Sequencing input: PBMCs. CDR3 sequence: CASSLSGALLETQYF. CDR3 DNA: TGCGCCAGCAGCCTATCAGGGGCGCTTCTGGAGACCCAGTACTTC. Combining the CDR3 with reference TRBV5-1 and TRBJ2-5 gives the whole variable domain KAGVTQTPRYLIKTRGQQVTLSCSPISGHRSVSWYQQTPGQGLQFLFEYFSETQRNKGNFPGRFSGRQFSNSRSEMNVSTLELGDSALYLCASSLSGALLETQYFGPGTRLLVL.